The 25 T cell receptor beta chains presented below share a single source sample, sequenced in a study of T-cell reconstitution after alpha-beta-depleted transplantation in children. Unique molecular identifiers tagged the TCRbeta library. TCRdb itself ran the PCR reads through MiXCR, one entry per CDR3 protein. The sample has fewer than 1 million distinct CDR3 sequences, approximately 15% seen once. The source material was PBMCs, mostly from graft donor cells, sampled 360 days after TCRalphabeta/CD19-depleted stem cell transplant. These receptors were obtained from a male patient younger than 18 who had a stem cell transplant for acute lymphoblastic leukemia, so the T cells may come from the graft donor.

This clonotype was found many times. In DNA, the CDR3 is TGTGCCACCAGCAGCGGGAGTCTGGGCAATGAGCAGTTCTTC. It is translated as CATSSGSLGNEQFF. The chain carries TRBV24-1 and TRBJ2-1, with 8 bases matching TRBD2. Losses at the gene ends were 7 bases for V and 6 bases for J; bases not matched to a gene: 7. The CDR3 totals 14 residues. Germline V gene data show CDR1 as KGHDR and CDR2 as SFDVKD.

As to this clonotype: This may be a read error, as it is one base from a much larger clone. The chain carries TRBV7-9 and TRBJ2-1, with TRBD2 matching 8 bases. The CDR3 length is 13 residues. With V trimmed by 5 bases and J by 6 bases, 3 bases remained unmatched. Germline CDR1 is SEHNR and CDR2 is FQNEAQ (reference sequence). Written as DNA, the CDR3 is TGTGCCAGCAGCACCGGGACTAGCAATGAGCAGTTCTTC. Its translation: CASSTGTSNEQFF. Variable domain in full (rest from reference TRBV7-9 and TRBJ2-1): DTGVSQNPRHKITKRGQNVTFRCDPISEHNRLYWYRQTLGQGPEFLTYFQNEAQLEKSRLLSDRFSAERPKGSFSTLEIQRTEQGDSAMYLCASSTGTSNEQFFGPGTRLTVL.

As DNA, the CDR3 is TGTGCCAGCAGCTTAGCCCCTATGGCTGGGGAATATAATTCACCCCTCCACTTT. This translates into CASSLAPMAGEYNSPLHF. The genes are TRBV7-4 and TRBJ1-6; D is unresolved. Between the trimmed V and J ends, which lost 0 bases and 4 bases, there was a span of 16 bases. The CDR3 covers 18 residues. The germline CDR1 and CDR2 sequences are SGHVT and SQSDAQ.

V is TRBV5-1 and J is TRBJ2-7, with 10 bases fitting TRBD2. Trimming took 4 bases from V and 4 from J; bases not matched to a gene: 23. The CDR3 contains 20 residues. Germline assignment: CDR1 SGHRS and CDR2 YFSETQ. This chain's CDR3 is CASSHTSASGSTDLPYEQYF. The DNA for the CDR3 is TGCGCCAGCAGCCACACATCGGCTAGCGGGAGTACCGACCTACCTTACGAGCAGTACTTC.

The chain links TRBV3-1 to TRBJ1-1; no definite D call. Trimming took off 3 bases at V and 2 bases at J, with 10 bases between the two ends. The CDR3 spans 14 residues. Germline CDR1 LGHDT, CDR2 YNNKEL (reference sequence). This chain's CDR3 is CASSHLRVNTEAFF. DNA for the CDR3: TGTGCCAGCAGCCATTTAAGGGTTAACACTGAAGCTTTCTTT.

V usage is TRBV29-1 and J usage is TRBJ1-4; unclear D gene. The V gene lost 6 bases and the J gene lost 7 bases, with 18 bases spanning the gap. The CDR3 consists of 14 residues. Germline V gene data show CDR1 as SQVTM and CDR2 as ANQGSEA. The CDR3 DNA follows: TGCAGCGTGGTGGGCAGCCGATTGGGTGAAAAACTGTTTTTT. Its protein is CSVVGSRLGEKLFF. Using reference TRBV29-1 and TRBJ1-4 for the parts outside the CDR3, the full variable domain is SAVISQKPSRDICQRGTSLTIQCQVDSQVTMMFWYRQQPGQSLTLIATANQGSEATYESGFVIDKFPISRPNLTFSTLTVSNMSPEDSSIYLCSVVGSRLGEKLFFGSGTQLSVL.

The gene calls are TRBV11-1 and TRBJ1-1, with 11 bases aligning to TRBD1. V was pared by 5 bases and J by 10 bases, with 6 bases of the junction left unmatched. Germline CDR1 SGHAT, CDR2 FQDESV (reference sequence). The CDR3 covers 13 residues. CDR3 DNA: TGTGCCAGCAGCGTCGGACAGGGGGCCTCAGCTTTCTTT. It encodes CASSVGQGASAFF.

J is TRBJ2-3 and V is TRBV24-1; D call uncertain. Germline V gene sequence: CDR1 KGHDR, CDR2 SFDVKD. This CDR3 has 14 amino acids. V was trimmed by 9 bases and J by 4 bases, leaving 16 bases between them. The CDR3 coding sequence is TGTGCCACCGCGAGGTCCGGCGGCCCAGATACGCAGTATTTT. Its translation is CATARSGGPDTQYF.

A few counts support this clonotype. The chain recombines TRBV20-1 with TRBJ2-6; 7 nucleotides line up with TRBD2. V lost 3 bases to trimming and J lost 11 bases; unmatched junction nucleotides: 10. Germline V CDR1 and CDR2: DFQATT, SNEGSKA (reference sequence). The CDR3 runs 14 residues. In DNA form, the CDR3 reads TGCAGTGCTAGGGGTCGTCTAGCGGTCGACGTCCTGACTTTC. It yields the protein CSARGRLAVDVLTF.

This clonotype has at least ten counts. The V and J genes are TRBV25-1 and TRBJ2-1; D is possibly TRBD2 (6 bases). CDR1 and CDR2 (germline): MGHDK, SYGVNS. This CDR3 has 15 amino acids. V was trimmed by 2 bases and J by 6 bases, leaving 14 bases between them. The CDR3 sequence is CASSEATRVTNEQFF. DNA for the CDR3: TGTGCCAGCAGTGAAGCGACTAGGGTGACCAATGAGCAGTTCTTC.

This clonotype appeared a few times. V usage is TRBV5-1 and J usage is TRBJ2-5, with a weak D call TRBD1 (5 bases). The CDR3 spans 15 residues. V lost 4 bases to trimming and J lost 2 bases, with 15 bases between them. Germline V gene data show CDR1 as SGHRS and CDR2 as YFSETQ. CDR3 residues: CASSPSDSLQETQYF. CDR3 bases: TGCGCCAGCAGCCCATCCGACAGCTTACAAGAGACCCAGTACTTC. The full variable domain, completed using reference TRBV5-1 and TRBJ2-5, is KAGVTQTPRYLIKTRGQQVTLSCSPISGHRSVSWYQQTPGQGLQFLFEYFSETQRNKGNFPGRFSGRQFSNSRSEMNVSTLELGDSALYLCASSPSDSLQETQYFGPGTRLLVL.

The table lists this clonotype with a few counts. The chain employs TRBV29-1 and TRBJ2-7, with D tentatively TRBD1 (5 bases). This CDR3 region has 12 residues. Germline loops: CDR1 SQVTM, CDR2 ANQGSEA. V was pared by 6 bases and J by 2 bases, with 11 bases between. CDR3 nucleotides: TGCAGCGTCCTGGAAGGGGCCTACGAGCAGTACTTC. This translates into CSVLEGAYEQYF.

V is TRBV5-1 and J is TRBJ1-1, with TRBD1 matching over 9 bases. Germline trimming cut 3 bases from V and 8 bases from J; bases unmatched to any gene: 11. Germline CDR1 and CDR2: SGHRS and YFSETQ. The CDR3 sequence is 15 residues long. DNA for the CDR3: TGCGCCAGCAGCTCACAGGGGGCGCGGGGATCGGAAGCTTTCTTT. Amino acids: CASSSQGARGSEAFF.

The J gene is TRBJ2-1, the V gene TRBV5-1, with D possibly being TRBD1 (6 bases). V was cut by 2 bases and J by 5 bases, with 20 bases left in between. Germline V gene sequence: CDR1 SGHRS, CDR2 YFSETQ. The CDR3 covers 17 residues. For the CDR3, the DNA is TGCGCCAGCAGCTTCAACCAGGGGTGGGGCACACACAATGAGCAGTTCTTC. Its translation: CASSFNQGWGTHNEQFF.

The chain has TRBV20-1 and TRBJ2-7; 7 bases line up with TRBD1. The CDR3 is 15 residues long. The germline gives CDR1 DFQATT, CDR2 SNEGSKA (reference sequence). V shed 3 bases, J shed 3 bases, and the junction held 11 bases outside the gene matches. CDR3 in amino acids: CSASKRQGFHYEQYF. The CDR3 DNA sequence: TGCAGTGCTAGTAAGCGACAGGGCTTCCACTACGAGCAGTACTTC.

In this sample, this clonotype turned up a few times. The DNA of the CDR3 is TGTGCCATCAGCCCTCTTGCAGTCCAAGAGACCCAGTACTTC. Translated, it gives CAISPLAVQETQYF. The chain combines TRBV10-3 with TRBJ2-5; D remains ambiguous. V lost 6 bases, J lost 1 base, and 12 bases lay in between. CDR1 ENHRY and CDR2 SYGVKD come from the germline V gene. The CDR3 runs to 14 residues.

The chain combines TRBV29-1 with TRBJ2-1; D might be TRBD2 (6 bases). Trimming removed 1 base from V and 8 bases from J, with 15 bases in between. CDR1 is SQVTM, CDR2 ANQGSEA, per germline. The CDR3 spans 14 residues. The chain's CDR3 is CSVEVRRVRDEQFF. In DNA form, the CDR3 reads TGCAGCGTTGAAGTTAGGAGGGTAAGGGATGAGCAGTTCTTC.

The chain employs TRBV27 and TRBJ2-7, with D unclear. CDR3 length: 12 amino acids. The V and J ends lost 4 bases and 5 bases respectively, with 9 bases between them. CDR1 and CDR2 (germline): MNHEY, SMNVEV (reference sequence). CDR3 region: CASSSPIDEQYF. The DNA for the CDR3 is TGTGCCAGCAGTTCCCCTATTGACGAGCAGTACTTC.

This CDR3 reads CATDRASTGELFF. The CDR3 nucleotides read TGTGCCACCGACCGAGCGAGCACCGGGGAGCTGTTTTTT. The chain combines TRBV18 with TRBJ2-2; unclear D gene. The length of the CDR3 is 13 residues. Germline V lookup: CDR1 KGHSH, CDR2 LQKENI. The V end lost 10 bases, the J end lost 4 bases, and 13 bases lay between the germline ends.

This clonotype was detected a few times. This chain links TRBV13 with TRBJ2-2, with 10 bases fitting TRBD2. J was trimmed by 1 base and V by 5 bases; bases with no gene match: 4. The CDR3 sequence is 16 residues long. Germline CDR1 is PRHDT and CDR2 is FYEKMQ (reference sequence). The CDR3: CASSPPSGGNTGELFF. As DNA, the CDR3 is TGTGCCAGCAGCCCCCCTAGCGGGGGGAACACCGGGGAGCTGTTTTTT.

The chain joins TRBV20-1 to TRBJ2-7; 13 bases align to TRBD2. J gave up 4 bases and V 6 bases, and 15 bases lay outside the gene matches. The CDR3 sequence is 17 residues long. Per germline, CDR1 DFQATT and CDR2 SNEGSKA (reference sequence). CDR3: CSAGGIGTSGIPYEQYF. The CDR3 region has the DNA TGCAGTGCAGGGGGAATTGGGACTAGCGGGATTCCGTACGAGCAGTACTTC.

This clonotype was found a few times. The chain combines TRBV12-3 or TRBV12-4 with TRBJ2-7, with 9 bases lining up with TRBD2. This CDR3 has 16 amino acids. After removal of 3 bases from V and 4 bases from J, the junction contained 10 bases not matched to a gene. The DNA of the CDR3 is TGTGCCAGCAGTTTGGGGTTGGGACTAGCTAGTTACGAGCAGTACTTC. It codes for CASSLGLGLASYEQYF.

There are a few counts of this clonotype. The rearrangement links TRBV4-1 to TRBJ2-3; 7 nucleotides line up with TRBD1. Germline V gene data show CDR1 as MGHRA and CDR2 as YSYEKL. The CDR3 is 14 residues long. Trimming cost V 2 bases and J 2 bases; bases outside gene matches: 1. CDR3 protein: CASSQQGVTDTQYF. The CDR3 DNA is TGCGCCAGCAGCCAACAGGGGGTCACAGATACGCAGTATTTT.

The chain uses TRBV11-2 and TRBJ2-4; 7 bases match TRBD1. After removal of 5 bases from V and 2 bases from J, the junction contained 21 bases not matched to a gene. Germline assignment: CDR1 SGHAT and CDR2 FQNNGV. The CDR3 contains 20 residues. CDR3: CASSNRGFKSPIVTKNIQYF. The CDR3 nucleotides read TGTGCCAGCAGCAACAGGGGTTTTAAATCGCCAATTGTAACCAAAAACATTCAGTACTTC.

This clonotype was detected only a few times. The gene calls are TRBV7-9 and TRBJ2-3, with 11 bases lining up with TRBD1. There are 17 residues in the CDR3. V dropped 3 bases and J dropped 0; count of bases not matched to a gene: 5. Germline CDR1 SEHNR, CDR2 FQNEAQ (reference sequence). The CDR3 nucleotides are TGTGCCAGCAGCTTGAGGGACAGGGGGTTCAGCACAGATACGCAGTATTTT. Amino acids: CASSLRDRGFSTDTQYF.